This TCR beta chain was captured in a study of molecular identifiers for immune sequencing clone quantification. Study findings and constraints: In naive cells, under 1% of molecules belonged to clones above 20 RNA copies, against over 97% in effector cells. The study reportedly detected spiked Jurkat TCR RNA from one cell among about a million naive cells.

This clonotype showed up many times. No antigen is known for it. The CDR3 consists of 17 residues. The germline CDR1 and CDR2 sequences are SGHRS and YFSETQ. Between the trimmed V and J ends, which lost 4 bases and 0 bases, there was a span of 19 bases. Previously described methods and listed TCR primers were employed for the bulk TCR libraries. Via MiXCR, TCRdb re-called the PCR reads, giving one row per CDR3 protein. This table holds around 460,000 distinct CDR3 sequences, over 20% found once. This TCR was recovered from a human donor in good health. Some libraries in this study had Jurkat cell RNA spiked in. The sequenced material came from naive CD8+ T cells from blood, with Jurkat cell RNA spiked in. Sample subset: FACS-sorted CD8+CD4-CCR7+CD45RA+ naive T cells. The gene calls are TRBV5-1 and TRBJ2-5; a weak D match, TRBD2 (5 bases). The CDR3 reads CASSPGPTEAYQETQYF. CDR3 DNA sequence: TGCGCCAGCAGCCCCGGTCCCACGGAGGCGTACCAAGAGACCCAGTACTTC.